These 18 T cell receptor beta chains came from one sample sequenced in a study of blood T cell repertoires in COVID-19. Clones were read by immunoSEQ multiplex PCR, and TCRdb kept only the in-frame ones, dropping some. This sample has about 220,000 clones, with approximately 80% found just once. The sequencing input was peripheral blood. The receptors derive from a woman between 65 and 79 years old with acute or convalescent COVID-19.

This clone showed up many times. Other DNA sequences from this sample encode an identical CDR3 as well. Here the CDR3 reads CASSIEGASYNEQFF. The CDR3, as DNA: TGTGCCAGTAGTATCGAGGGGGCTTCCTACAATGAGCAGTTCTTC. The chain couples TRBV19 to TRBJ2-1, with 7 bases identical to TRBD1. CDR1 is LNHDA and CDR2 is SQIVND in the germline V gene (reference sequence). The CDR3 extends over 15 amino acids. The V segment lost 3 bases and the J segment 1 base; nucleotides outside the gene matches: 3.

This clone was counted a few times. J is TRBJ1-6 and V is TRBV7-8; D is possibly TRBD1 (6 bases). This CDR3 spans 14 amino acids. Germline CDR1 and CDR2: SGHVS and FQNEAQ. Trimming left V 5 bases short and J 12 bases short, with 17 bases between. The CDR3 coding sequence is TGTGCCAGCAGCATCGCTACGGGACACGAACCCCTCCACTTT. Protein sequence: CASSIATGHEPLHF.

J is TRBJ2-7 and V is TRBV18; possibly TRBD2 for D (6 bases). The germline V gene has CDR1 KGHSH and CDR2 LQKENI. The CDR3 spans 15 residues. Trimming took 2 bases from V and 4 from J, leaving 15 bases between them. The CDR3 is CASSPFFSGEYEQYF. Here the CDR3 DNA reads TGTGCCAGCTCACCATTTTTTAGCGGAGAGTACGAGCAGTACTTC.

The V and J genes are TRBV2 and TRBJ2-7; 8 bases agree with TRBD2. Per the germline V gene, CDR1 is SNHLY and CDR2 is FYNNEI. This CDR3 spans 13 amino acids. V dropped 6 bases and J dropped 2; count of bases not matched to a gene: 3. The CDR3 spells CASRLADPYEQYF. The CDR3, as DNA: TGTGCCAGCAGACTAGCGGATCCCTACGAGCAGTACTTC.

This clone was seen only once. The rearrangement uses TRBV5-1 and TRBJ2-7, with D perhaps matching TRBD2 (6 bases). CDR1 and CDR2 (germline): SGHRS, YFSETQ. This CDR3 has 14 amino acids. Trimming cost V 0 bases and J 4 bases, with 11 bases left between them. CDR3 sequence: CASSLDGTLYEQYF. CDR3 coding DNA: TGCGCCAGCAGCTTGGACGGGACTCTGTACGAGCAGTACTTC.

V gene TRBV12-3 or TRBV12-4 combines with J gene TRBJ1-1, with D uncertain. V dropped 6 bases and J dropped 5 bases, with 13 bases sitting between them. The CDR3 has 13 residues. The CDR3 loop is CASSLDGYTEAFF. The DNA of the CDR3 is TGTGCCAGCAGCCTTGACGGGTATACTGAAGCTTTCTTT.

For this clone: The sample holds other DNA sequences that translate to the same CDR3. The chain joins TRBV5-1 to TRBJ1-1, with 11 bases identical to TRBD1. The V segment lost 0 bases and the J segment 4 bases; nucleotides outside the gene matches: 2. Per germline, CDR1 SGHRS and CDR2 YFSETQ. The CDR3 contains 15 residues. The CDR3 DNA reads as TGCGCCAGCAGCTTGGCCGGGACAGGGGGCACTGAAGCTTTCTTT. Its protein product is CASSLAGTGGTEAFF.

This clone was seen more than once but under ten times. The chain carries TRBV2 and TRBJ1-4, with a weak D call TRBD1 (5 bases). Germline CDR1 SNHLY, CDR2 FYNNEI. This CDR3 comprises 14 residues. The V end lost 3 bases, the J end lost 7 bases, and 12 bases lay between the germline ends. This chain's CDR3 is CASSEQGVGEKLFF. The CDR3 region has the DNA TGTGCCAGCAGTGAGCAGGGTGTTGGTGAAAAACTGTTTTTT.

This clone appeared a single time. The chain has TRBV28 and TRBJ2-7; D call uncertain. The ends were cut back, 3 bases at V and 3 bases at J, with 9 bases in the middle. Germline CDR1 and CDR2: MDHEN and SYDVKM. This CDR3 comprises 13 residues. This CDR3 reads CASSFPASYEQYF. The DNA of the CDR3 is TGTGCCAGCAGTTTCCCAGCTAGCTACGAGCAGTACTTC.

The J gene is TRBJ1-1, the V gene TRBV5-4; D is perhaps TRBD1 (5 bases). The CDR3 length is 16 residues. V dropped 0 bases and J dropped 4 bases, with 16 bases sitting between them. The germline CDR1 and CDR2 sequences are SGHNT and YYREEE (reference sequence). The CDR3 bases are TGTGCCAGCAGCTTGGGGGGCTCGGGTAAGGTCACTGAAGCTTTCTTT. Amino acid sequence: CASSLGGSGKVTEAFF.

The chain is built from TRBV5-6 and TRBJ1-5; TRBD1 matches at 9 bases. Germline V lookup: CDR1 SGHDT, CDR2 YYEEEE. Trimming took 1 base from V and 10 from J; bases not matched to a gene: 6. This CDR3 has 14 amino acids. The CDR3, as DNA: TGTGCCAGCAGCTTGCAACAGGGGGCCGGTCCCCAGCATTTT. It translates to CASSLQQGAGPQHF.

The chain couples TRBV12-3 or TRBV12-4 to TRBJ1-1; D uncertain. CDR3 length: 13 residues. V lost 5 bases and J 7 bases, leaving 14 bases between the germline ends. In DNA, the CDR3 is TGTGCCAGCAGTCCCGCGCTTACCTTTGAAGCTTTCTTT. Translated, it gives CASSPALTFEAFF.

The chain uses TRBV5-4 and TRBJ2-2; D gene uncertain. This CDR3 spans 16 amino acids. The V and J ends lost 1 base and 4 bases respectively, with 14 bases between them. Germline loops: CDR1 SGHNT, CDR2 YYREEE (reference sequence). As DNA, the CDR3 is TGTGCCAGCAGCTTGTCTAAAGACATTGTCACCGGGGAGCTGTTTTTT. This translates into CASSLSKDIVTGELFF. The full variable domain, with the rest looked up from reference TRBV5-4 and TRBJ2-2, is ETGVTQSPTHLIKTRGQQVTLRCSSQSGHNTVSWYQQALGQGPQFIFQYYREEENGRGNFPPRFSGLQFPNYSSELNVNALELDDSALYLCASSLSKDIVTGELFFGEGSRLTVL.

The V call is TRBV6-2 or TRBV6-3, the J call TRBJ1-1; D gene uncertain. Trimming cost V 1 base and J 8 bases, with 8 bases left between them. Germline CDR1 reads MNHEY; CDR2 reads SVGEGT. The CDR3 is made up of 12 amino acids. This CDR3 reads CASSYYRGEAFF. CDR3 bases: TGTGCCAGCAGTTACTATCGGGGAGAAGCTTTCTTT.

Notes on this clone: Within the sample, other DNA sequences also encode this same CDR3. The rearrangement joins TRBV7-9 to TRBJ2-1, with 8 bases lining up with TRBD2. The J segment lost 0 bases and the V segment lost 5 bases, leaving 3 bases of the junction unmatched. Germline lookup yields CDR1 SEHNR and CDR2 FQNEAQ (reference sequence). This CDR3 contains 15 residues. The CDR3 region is CASSLREGSYNEQFF. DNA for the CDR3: TGTGCCAGCAGCCTCCGGGAGGGCTCCTACAATGAGCAGTTCTTC. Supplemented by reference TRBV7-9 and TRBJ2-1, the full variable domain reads DTGVSQNPRHKITKRGQNVTFRCDPISEHNRLYWYRQTLGQGPEFLTYFQNEAQLEKSRLLSDRFSAERPKGSFSTLEIQRTEQGDSAMYLCASSLREGSYNEQFFGPGTRLTVL.

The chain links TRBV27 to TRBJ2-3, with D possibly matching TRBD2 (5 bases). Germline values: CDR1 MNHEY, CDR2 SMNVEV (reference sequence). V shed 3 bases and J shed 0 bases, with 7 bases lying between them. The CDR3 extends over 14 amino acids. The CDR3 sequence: CASSLGGSTDTQYF. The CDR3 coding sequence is TGTGCCAGCAGTTTGGGCGGGAGCACAGATACGCAGTATTTT.

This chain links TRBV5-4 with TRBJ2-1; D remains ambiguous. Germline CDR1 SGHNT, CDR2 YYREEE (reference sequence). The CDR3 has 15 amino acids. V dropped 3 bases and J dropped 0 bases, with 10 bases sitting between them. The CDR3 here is CASSSKSGSYNEQFF. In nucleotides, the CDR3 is TGTGCCAGCAGCTCGAAATCGGGCTCCTACAATGAGCAGTTCTTC.

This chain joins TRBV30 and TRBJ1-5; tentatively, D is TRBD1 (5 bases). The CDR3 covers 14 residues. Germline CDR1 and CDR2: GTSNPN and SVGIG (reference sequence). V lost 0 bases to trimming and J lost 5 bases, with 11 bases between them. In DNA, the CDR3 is TGTGCCTGGAGTGTAGGGGCTTTCGATCAGCCCCAGCATTTT. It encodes CAWSVGAFDQPQHF.